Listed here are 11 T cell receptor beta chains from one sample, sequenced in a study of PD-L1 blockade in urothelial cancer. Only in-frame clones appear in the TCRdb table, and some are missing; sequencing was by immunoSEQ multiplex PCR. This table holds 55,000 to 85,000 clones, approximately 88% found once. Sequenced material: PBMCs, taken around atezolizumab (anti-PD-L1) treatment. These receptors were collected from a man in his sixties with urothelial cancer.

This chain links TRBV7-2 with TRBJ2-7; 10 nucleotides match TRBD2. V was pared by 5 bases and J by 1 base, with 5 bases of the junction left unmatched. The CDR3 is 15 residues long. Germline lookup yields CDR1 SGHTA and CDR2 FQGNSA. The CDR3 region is CASSRSGGTSYEQYF. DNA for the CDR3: TGTGCCAGCAGCCGTAGCGGGGGGACGTCCTACGAGCAGTACTTC.

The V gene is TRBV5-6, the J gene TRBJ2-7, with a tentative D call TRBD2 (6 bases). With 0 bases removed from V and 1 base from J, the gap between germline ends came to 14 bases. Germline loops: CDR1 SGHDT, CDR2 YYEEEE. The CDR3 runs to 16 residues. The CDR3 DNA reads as TGTGCCAGCAGCTTGGAGGAGGGGACCTTTTCCTACGAGCAGTACTTC. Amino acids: CASSLEEGTFSYEQYF. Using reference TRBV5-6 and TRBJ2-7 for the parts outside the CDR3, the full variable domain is DAGVTQSPTHLIKTRGQQVTLRCSPKSGHDTVSWYQQALGQGPQFIFQYYEEEERQRGNFPDRFSGHQFPNYSSELNVNALLLGDSALYLCASSLEEGTFSYEQYFGPGTRLTVT.

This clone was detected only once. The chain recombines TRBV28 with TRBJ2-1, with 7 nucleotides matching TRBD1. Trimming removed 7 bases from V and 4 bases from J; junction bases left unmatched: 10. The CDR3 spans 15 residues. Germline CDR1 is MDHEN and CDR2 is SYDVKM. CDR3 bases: TGTGCCAGCAACCCCGCGAGGGGGCAGTACAATGAGCAGTTCTTC. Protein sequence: CASNPARGQYNEQFF.

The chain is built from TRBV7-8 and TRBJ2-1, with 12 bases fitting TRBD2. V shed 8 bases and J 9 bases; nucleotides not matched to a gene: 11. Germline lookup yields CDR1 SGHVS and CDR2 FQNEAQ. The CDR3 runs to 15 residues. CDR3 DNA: TGTGCCAGCGGCCTCCTAGCGGGGGGGCCTGGTGAGCAGTTCTTC. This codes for CASGLLAGGPGEQFF.

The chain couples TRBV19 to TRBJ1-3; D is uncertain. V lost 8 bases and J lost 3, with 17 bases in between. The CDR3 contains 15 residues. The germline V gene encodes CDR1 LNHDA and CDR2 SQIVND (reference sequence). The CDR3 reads CASCAPEAGGNTIYF. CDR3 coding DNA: TGTGCCAGTTGCGCTCCTGAGGCGGGTGGAAACACCATATATTTT.

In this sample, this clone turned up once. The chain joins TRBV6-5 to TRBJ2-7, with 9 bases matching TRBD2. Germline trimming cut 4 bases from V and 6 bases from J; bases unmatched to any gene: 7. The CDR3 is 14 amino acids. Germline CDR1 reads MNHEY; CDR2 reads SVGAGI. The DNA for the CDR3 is TGTGCCAGCAGTTTACGGGCGGGAGGGCTCGAGCAGTACTTC. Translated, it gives CASSLRAGGLEQYF.

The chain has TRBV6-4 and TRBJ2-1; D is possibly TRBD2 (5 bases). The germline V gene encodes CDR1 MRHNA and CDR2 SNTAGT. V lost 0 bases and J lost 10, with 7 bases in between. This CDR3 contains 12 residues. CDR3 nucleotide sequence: TGTGCCAGCAGTGACTCCGGGAACGAGCAGTTCTTC. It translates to CASSDSGNEQFF.

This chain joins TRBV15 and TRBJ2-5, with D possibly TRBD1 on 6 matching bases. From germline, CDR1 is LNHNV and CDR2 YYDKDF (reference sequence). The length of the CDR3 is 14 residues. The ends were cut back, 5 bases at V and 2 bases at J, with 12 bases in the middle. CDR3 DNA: TGTGCCACCAGCCGGACAGCAGTACAAGAGACCCAGTACTTC. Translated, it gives CATSRTAVQETQYF.

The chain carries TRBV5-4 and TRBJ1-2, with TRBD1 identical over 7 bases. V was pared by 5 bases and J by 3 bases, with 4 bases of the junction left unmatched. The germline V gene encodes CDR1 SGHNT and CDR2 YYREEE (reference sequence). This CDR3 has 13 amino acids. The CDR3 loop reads CASRAGTDYGYTF. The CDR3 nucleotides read TGTGCCAGCAGGGCCGGGACAGACTATGGCTACACCTTC. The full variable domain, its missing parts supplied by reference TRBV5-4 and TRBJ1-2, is ETGVTQSPTHLIKTRGQQVTLRCSSQSGHNTVSWYQQALGQGPQFIFQYYREEENGRGNFPPRFSGLQFPNYSSELNVNALELDDSALYLCASRAGTDYGYTFGSGTRLTVV.

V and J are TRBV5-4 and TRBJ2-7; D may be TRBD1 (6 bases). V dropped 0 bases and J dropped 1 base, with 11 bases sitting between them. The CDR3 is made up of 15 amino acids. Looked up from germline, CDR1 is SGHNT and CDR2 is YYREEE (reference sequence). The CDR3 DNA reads TGTGCCAGCAGCTTGGAGTCAGGGGTGTCCTACGAGCAGTACTTC. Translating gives CASSLESGVSYEQYF.

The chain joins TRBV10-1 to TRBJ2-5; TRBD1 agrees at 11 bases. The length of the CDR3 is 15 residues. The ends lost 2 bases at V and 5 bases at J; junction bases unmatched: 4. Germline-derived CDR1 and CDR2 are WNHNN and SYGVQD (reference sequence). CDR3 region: CASSEGTGGKETQYF. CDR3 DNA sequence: TGCGCCAGCAGTGAGGGGACAGGGGGAAAGGAGACCCAGTACTTC.